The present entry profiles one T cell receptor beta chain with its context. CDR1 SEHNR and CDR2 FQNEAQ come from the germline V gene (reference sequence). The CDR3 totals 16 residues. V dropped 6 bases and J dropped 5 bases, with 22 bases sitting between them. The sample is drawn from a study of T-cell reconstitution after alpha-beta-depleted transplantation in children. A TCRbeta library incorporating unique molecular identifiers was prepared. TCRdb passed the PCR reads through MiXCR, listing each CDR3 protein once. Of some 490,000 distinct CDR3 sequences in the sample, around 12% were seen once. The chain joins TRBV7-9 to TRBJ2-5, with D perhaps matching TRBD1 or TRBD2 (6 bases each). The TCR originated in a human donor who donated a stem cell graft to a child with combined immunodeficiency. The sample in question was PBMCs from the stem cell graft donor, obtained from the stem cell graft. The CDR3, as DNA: TGTGCCAGCAGGTCGAACCTAGGGGGAGGCCCCGAGACCCAGTACTTC. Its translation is CASRSNLGGGPETQYF.